This T cell receptor (beta chain) was identified during a study of shared clonotypes between healthy human individuals (dated by TCRdb to about 2020). The study in broad terms: The cohort included a few men and two women between 18 and 49 years of age. Per donor, three plates each were used for CD4 naive and CD4 memory, two for CD8 naive, and one for CD8 memory. Blood TCR repertoires of about 5 healthy adults were deeply sequenced to estimate repertoire size and the extent of clonotype sharing between individuals. To increase sequencing depth and limit assay-specific biases, TCR repertoire library preparation and sequencing were carried out by different laboratories using diverse techniques. Per donor, leukapheresis produced somewhere between about 0.85 and 9.5 billion PBMCs. Results and caveats for the whole study, not just this receptor: Sampling was limited to blood, and TCR repertoires in tissue likely differ from TCR repertoires in blood. Incomplete sequencing was indicated by rarefaction of sorted-subset datasets, despite the large sequencing depth. Larger estimated clonotype richness was generally found for naive subsets than for memory subsets. Higher generation probabilities were observed for clonotypes shared by all four sorted-subset donors than for non-shared clonotypes. Based on pairwise subsampling, the degree of clonotype sharing among donors was expected to be affected by sequencing depth. Because the study included only a small number of donors, the genetic and exposure-history diversity represented was limited. Sharing across a few donors was observed for around 4.8% of naive CD4, about 3.2% of naive CD8, roughly 2.4% of memory CD4, and around 0.44% of memory CD8 clonotypes.

To note about this clone: Its antigen remains unidentified. No much larger clonotype is one base removed from it; base qualities were not supplied.

Using the deep immunoSEQ assay, TCR CDR3 regions were amplified from genomic DNA by multiplex PCR. Extracted genomic DNA from each cell subset was distributed evenly across all wells of several immunoSEQ 96-well plates, and each plate was treated as a replicate. For sorted subsets, roughly 200 ng genomic DNA, equal to 30,000 to 35,000 T cell genomes, was loaded into each replicate PCR. The purified libraries were quantified using a Qubit 3.0 fluorometer, sized with a Bioanalyzer 2100, and then quantified again using the KAPA Library Quantification kit. A separate single-read 150-cycle Illumina NextSeq 550 flow cell was used to sequence each immunoSEQ 96-well plate. The original methods were these. Because the immunoSEQ output included only junctional sequences and no quality scores, the filtering could not be the same as the filtering used for full-length reads. To assign V/J genes and CDR3, sequences were annotated against IMGT germline references using PyIR, a Python wrapper for IgBLAST v1.9. Reads with weak V/J assignments (E-value above 1e-6), missing CDR3, stop codons, out-of-frame junctions, or ambiguous translated residues were removed. V3J clonotypes were defined by identical inferred V gene, J gene, and CDR3 amino acid sequence. Percentage overlap between repertoires was computed as shared unique clonotypes divided by the size of the smaller repertoire. Richness of each repertoire was evaluated using RTK rarefaction, the Chao1 estimator, and Recon v2.1 estimates of unobserved clonotypes. Generation probabilities for all TCRbeta clonotypes obtained by the gDNA method from a handful of donors were computed using OLGA. The immuneACCESS repertoire file appears here via TCRdb, limited to in-frame rearrangements. These files lack a portion of the clones; in checked studies, under half of the deficit traces to unresolved V genes, and the cause of the others is not known. V, J and clone size derive from that table, while D and trimming were established from the DNA sequence. Present in this sample are over a million clones, roughly 80% of which were seen just once. The top ten clones comprise less than 1.5% of the sample.

The donors were healthy, HIV-negative adults who had no recently reported acute infections or vaccinations. Every donor was a Caucasian adult residing in Nashville, Tennessee, USA. CD4+ T cells were enriched by magnetic negative selection; naive cells were then positively selected on CD45RA, and the negative fraction formed the memory subset. Blood was collected by leukapheresis, and PBMCs were isolated by Ficoll-Histopaque density gradient centrifugation and then cryopreserved in liquid nitrogen vapor phase. Analytical flow cytometry was used to check the purity and quantity of every magnetically sorted T cell population. Genomic DNA was isolated from each sorted fraction and quantified by UV absorbance on a Nanodrop 2000c. CDR1 SNHLY and CDR2 FYNNEI were looked up in the germline V gene. There are 13 amino acids in the CDR3, from cysteine to phenylalanine inclusive. Here the CDR3 DNA is all that survives: 39 bases in frame from base 1. V sheds 4 bases and J sheds 3 bases, leaving 9 bases between their ends.

The source material was memory CD4+ T cells sorted from blood. The sample's cell subset or site label, decoded: CD45RA-negative fraction. This TCR came from a man between 18 and 35 years old in good health. Here the chain combines TRBV2 and TRBJ1-2; TRBD1 is possibly the D segment (5 matching bases). The sequence in DNA is TGTGCCAGCAGTGTTACGGGGGACTATGGCTACACCTTC. This is translated as CASSVTGDYGYTF.